Included here is one TCR beta chain sequence, with context. What it binds is unknown. These data originate in a study of cytomegalovirus exposure and HLA in healthy donors. Notes on the study in general: Usually a TCR sequence was rare, but some public TCRs were found in many donors. Published work reported that the classifier diagnosed cytomegalovirus status with high specificity and sensitivity.

With 60 Vbeta and 13 Jbeta primers, the PCR was carried out. Using immunoSEQ multiplex PCR, the repertoire was profiled, and TCRdb retains in-frame clones only, with some absent. This repertoire comprises about 92,000 clones; its ten largest clones make up roughly 15%. Germline-derived CDR1 and CDR2 are SGHDT and YYEEEE. The V gene lost 0 bases and the J gene lost 0 bases, with 6 bases spanning the gap. The CDR3 is made up of 14 amino acids. Source material: PBMCs. The chain combines TRBV5-6 with TRBJ1-2; D not certain. The receptor was isolated from a man in his forties or fifties in good health and CMV-seropositive. Here the CDR3 DNA reads TGTGCCAGCAGCTTGGGGCAGGCTAACTATGGCTACACCTTC. This encodes CASSLGQANYGYTF.